These T cell receptor beta chains were read from a single sample in a study of blood T cell repertoires in COVID-19. Data came from immunoSEQ multiplex PCR; TCRdb stores just in-frame clones and leaves some out. This sample has 200,000 to 250,000 clones, with 70% to 90% found just once. The source material was peripheral blood. The origin of the receptors is a man aged 25 to 40 with COVID-19, enrolled during active disease. Both conserved end residues are part of each CDR3. D genes are given only for firm matches. The size entry is marked missing in some rows and otherwise reads once, few, many or a size class.

J gene	D gene	clone size	V gene	CDR3 DNA	CDR3 protein
TRBJ2-4	.	.	TRBV7-2	TGTGCCAGCAGCTTATGGTTCGGGAATGGGGCCAAAAACATTCAGTACTTC	CASSLWFGNGAKNIQYF
TRBJ2-7	TRBD1	.	TRBV5-6	TGTGCCAGCAGCTCCTGGGGGACAGGGGGACTCCACGAGCAGTACTTC	CASSSWGTGGLHEQYF
TRBJ2-2	.	.	TRBV12-3/TRBV12-4	TGTGCCAGCAGTTTCGACATCGGGGAGCTGTTTTTT	CASSFDIGELFF
TRBJ1-1	.	.	TRBV11-2	TGTGCCAGCAGGCGAATCGGGCAGACTATTGAAGCTTTCTTT	CASRRIGQTIEAFF
TRBJ2-7	.	.	TRBV19	TGTGCCAGTAGTATTTCAGCGGATAGCTCCTACGAGCAGTACTTC	CASSISADSSYEQYF
TRBJ1-3	.	.	TRBV7-3	TGTGCCAGCAGCTTGGGCAGAGGAAACACCATATATTTT	CASSLGRGNTIYF
TRBJ1-1	.	.	TRBV6-5	TGTGCCAGCAGCACCGGGACTGAAGCTTTCTTT	CASSTGTEAFF
TRBJ2-5	TRBD2	.	TRBV6-2/TRBV6-3	TGTGCCAGCAGTCCACCGACTAGCGGGGCGGAGACCCAGTACTTC	CASSPPTSGAETQYF
TRBJ2-1	TRBD1	.	TRBV6-1	TGTGCCAGCAGTGAAGTGGGACAGGGGTTCGATGAGCAGTTCTTC	CASSEVGQGFDEQFF
TRBJ1-6	TRBD1	once	TRBV12-3/TRBV12-4	TGTGCCAGCAGGACAGGGGGATCACCCCTCCACTTT	CASRTGGSPLHF